The TCR beta chain described here comes from a study of blood T cell repertoires in COVID-19. Study summary: From the United States, Italy and Spain came samples of acute and convalescent COVID-19.

Trimming cost V 2 bases and J 6 bases, with 13 bases left between them. The CDR3 loop spans 14 amino acids. The germline V gene encodes CDR1 MNHNY and CDR2 SVGAGI (reference sequence). Using immunoSEQ multiplex PCR, the repertoire was profiled, and TCRdb retains in-frame clones only, with some absent. Of tens of thousands of clones in the sample, approximately 78% were seen once. The rearrangement links TRBV6-6 to TRBJ1-1; D unclear. Material: peripheral blood. This receptor was identified in a man aged 50 to 60 with active or convalescent COVID-19. The CDR3 region has the DNA TGTGCCAGCAGTTACGCGGAGATATCAGCTGAAGCTTTCTTT. Encoded protein: CASSYAEISAEAFF.